A single sample gave rise to the 22 T cell receptor beta chains below, sequenced in a study of Tregs in tolerant kidney transplant recipients. These receptors are not linked to any known antigen. Only in-frame clones appear in the TCRdb table, and some are missing; sequencing was by immunoSEQ multiplex PCR. This sample has 15,000 to 20,000 clones, with 61% found just once. Sequencing was performed on Tregs from blood cultured with allogeneic cells. These receptors all stem from a human donor in good health.

CDR3 DNA sequence: TGTGCCAGCGTGGCAGGCAGGTTTCAAGAGACCCAGTACTTC. This codes for CASVAGRFQETQYF. The chain employs TRBV2 and TRBJ2-5, with no clear D. The CDR3 contains 14 residues. CDR1 is SNHLY, CDR2 FYNNEI, per germline. Trimming removed 8 bases from V and 2 bases from J, with 15 bases in between.

The chain links TRBV5-1 to TRBJ2-2, with D unresolved. Germline CDR1 is SGHRS and CDR2 is YFSETQ. V lost 0 bases and J 5 bases, leaving 8 bases between the germline ends. The CDR3 loop spans 14 amino acids. The CDR3 DNA is TGCGCCAGCAGCTTGGCCTCAGGTACCGGGGAGCTGTTTTTT. It translates to CASSLASGTGELFF.

The chain joins TRBV25-1 to TRBJ1-1, with D possibly being TRBD1 (5 bases). The germline V and J ends were trimmed by 1 base and 11 bases, with 26 bases remaining between them. The CDR3 extends over 17 amino acids. From germline, CDR1 is MGHDK and CDR2 SYGVNS. CDR3 nucleotides: TGTGCCAGCAGTGAATTTAATTTTCGGGGGAATAACGAAGGGGCTTTCTTT. It translates to CASSEFNFRGNNEGAFF.

The chain recombines TRBV4-3 with TRBJ1-2; possibly TRBD1 for D (6 bases). Germline V lookup: CDR1 LGHNA, CDR2 YSLEER. V shed 2 bases and J shed 10 bases, with 23 bases lying between them. The CDR3 is 16 residues long. CDR3 residues: CASSQSVGGGAGFYTF. In nucleotides, the CDR3 is TGCGCCAGCAGCCAATCCGTGGGGGGGGGCGCAGGTTTCTACACCTTC.

This sequence joins TRBV4-3 and TRBJ2-6; 8 nucleotides align to TRBD1. There are 15 residues in the CDR3. The V and J ends lost 4 bases and 2 bases, in that order; junction bases with no gene match: 1. Germline assignment: CDR1 LGHNA and CDR2 YSLEER. As DNA, the CDR3 is TGCGCCAGCAGCCCCAGGGGGCCTGGGGCCAACGTCCTGACTTTC. Its protein is CASSPRGPGANVLTF.

The chain carries TRBV30 and TRBJ2-2; a possible D gene is TRBD2 (6 bases). This CDR3 is built from 16 residues. CDR1 is GTSNPN and CDR2 is SVGIG in the germline V gene (reference sequence). V lost 0 bases to trimming and J lost 8 bases, with 19 bases between them. CDR3 sequence: CAWSVVGPGLGGELFF. Here the CDR3 DNA reads TGTGCCTGGAGTGTAGTGGGCCCGGGACTTGGGGGGGAGCTGTTTTTT.

J is TRBJ2-6 and V is TRBV10-3; D is tentatively TRBD1 or TRBD2 (6 bases each). The CDR3 spans 16 residues. Germline V gene lookup returns CDR1 ENHRY and CDR2 SYGVKD. Trimming removed 2 bases at V and 0 bases at J, with 8 bases between. CDR3 sequence: CAISEPGASGANVLTF. In DNA form, the CDR3 reads TGTGCCATCAGTGAGCCGGGGGCCTCTGGGGCCAACGTCCTGACTTTC.

This clone came up once. CDR3 DNA: TGTGCCAGCAGCGTCCGGGGTAGCACAGATACGCAGTATTTT. Its translation: CASSVRGSTDTQYF. This chain joins TRBV7-2 and TRBJ2-3; a weak D match, TRBD2 (5 bases). The length of the CDR3 is 14 residues. Germline V lookup: CDR1 SGHTA, CDR2 FQGNSA. Trimming pared 5 bases from V and 0 bases from J, leaving 9 bases between.

The chain links TRBV28 to TRBJ2-7; TRBD1 is a possible D gene (5 bases). The germline gives CDR1 MDHEN, CDR2 SYDVKM. The CDR3 covers 15 residues. Trimming stripped 4 bases from V and 2 bases from J, with 15 bases between. The CDR3 reads CASSWTTADPYEQYF. In nucleotides, the CDR3 is TGTGCCAGCAGTTGGACGACAGCCGATCCCTACGAGCAGTACTTC.

The V gene is TRBV7-8, the J gene TRBJ2-7, with TRBD1 matching over 9 bases. CDR1 is SGHVS and CDR2 is FQNEAQ in the germline V gene. The CDR3 covers 14 residues. The trim removed 3 bases at V and 2 bases at J, leaving 2 bases unmatched. In DNA, the CDR3 is TGTGCCAGCAGCTTGACAGGGGGGGCCTACGAGCAGTACTTC. Amino acids: CASSLTGGAYEQYF. The whole variable domain, remainder taken from reference TRBV7-8 and TRBJ2-7, is GAGVSQSPRYKVAKRGQDVALRCDPISGHVSLFWYQQALGQGPEFLTYFQNEAQLDKSGLPSDRFFAERPEGSVSTLKIQRTQQEDSAVYLCASSLTGGAYEQYFGPGTRLTVT.

Only one count was recorded for this clone. This chain links TRBV9 with TRBJ1-1; 8 nucleotides line up with TRBD1. The trim removed 3 bases at V and 2 bases at J, leaving 6 bases unmatched. The CDR3 runs to 15 residues. Germline loops: CDR1 SGDLS, CDR2 YYNGEE. Written as DNA, the CDR3 is TGTGCCAGCAGCGCGACCGGGACAGGAAACACTGAAGCTTTCTTT. Translating it yields CASSATGTGNTEAFF.

This clone turned up a few times. The V gene is TRBV27, the J gene TRBJ2-1, with 7 bases matching TRBD2. The CDR3 spans 15 residues. V was clipped by 1 base and J by 5 bases; unmatched bases: 5. Germline loops: CDR1 MNHEY, CDR2 SMNVEV (reference sequence). The CDR3 protein is CASSLYLGTNNEQFF. CDR3 nucleotide sequence: TGTGCCAGCAGTTTATATCTGGGGACTAACAATGAGCAGTTCTTC.

This clone was seen more than once but under ten times. CDR3 in amino acids: CASRFREEPGGRFTLHF. DNA for the CDR3: TGTGCCAGCAGGTTTCGTGAAGAGCCAGGTGGGAGATTCACCCTCCACTTT. The V and J genes are TRBV27 and TRBJ1-6, with no clear D. The CDR3 length is 17 residues. Trimming removed 6 bases at V and 14 bases at J, with 29 bases between. Per the germline V gene, CDR1 is MNHEY and CDR2 is SMNVEV (reference sequence).

This clone was counted only a few times. The V gene is TRBV6-5, the J gene TRBJ2-7; D uncertain. Deletions cut 4 bases from V and 8 bases from J, with 15 bases between. CDR1 is MNHEY and CDR2 is SVGAGI in the germline V gene. The CDR3 consists of 13 residues. The CDR3 reads CASSSTITRQQYF. The CDR3 DNA sequence: TGTGCCAGCAGTTCGACCATCACTCGCCAGCAGTACTTC.

This clone is labeled as medium-sized. The chain combines TRBV15 with TRBJ1-2; 7 positions agree with TRBD1. J lost 13 bases, V lost 0 bases, and 8 bases had no gene match. Germline CDR1 and CDR2: LNHNV and YYDKDF (reference sequence). This CDR3 has 13 residues. The CDR3 coding sequence is TGTGCCACCAGCAGAGATTTGGGACAGTACTCCACCTTC. Translating it yields CATSRDLGQYSTF.

This chain links TRBV7-2 with TRBJ1-2, with 8 bases aligning to TRBD1. CDR1 is SGHTA and CDR2 is FQGNSA in the germline V gene. The J segment lost 4 bases and the V segment lost 3 bases, leaving 7 bases of the junction unmatched. This CDR3 has 15 residues. CDR3 DNA: TGTGCCAGCAGCTTGGGATCAGGGGGCGGCTATGGCTACACCTTC. The encoded protein is CASSLGSGGGYGYTF.

This clone is labeled as medium-sized (0.01 to 0.1%). The gene calls are TRBV20-1 and TRBJ1-1, with 7 bases that match TRBD1. The CDR3 totals 11 residues. Trimming took 5 bases from V and 8 from J; bases not matched to a gene: 5. Germline CDR1 is DFQATT and CDR2 is SNEGSKA (reference sequence). CDR3 nucleotides: TGCAGTGCTCAGACAGGGACAGAAGCTTTCTTT. Residues: CSAQTGTEAFF.

This clone was counted a single time. V is TRBV9 and J is TRBJ2-3; the D gene is possibly TRBD2 (6 bases). CDR1 SGDLS and CDR2 YYNGEE come from the germline V gene. The CDR3 runs to 15 residues. V was shortened by 0 bases and J by 0 bases, with 8 bases between the two germline ends. CDR3 residues: CASSVGAGSTDTQYF. In nucleotides, the CDR3 is TGTGCCAGCAGCGTAGGCGCGGGGAGCACAGATACGCAGTATTTT.

CDR3 DNA: TGTGCCAGCAGTCGAGGACTAGCGGGAGCCTACGAGCAGTACTTC. Amino acids: CASSRGLAGAYEQYF. The V call is TRBV6-5, the J call TRBJ2-7; 13 bases agree with TRBD2. V lost 5 bases and J lost 2; bases outside the gene matches: 3. The CDR3 totals 15 residues. The germline CDR1 and CDR2 sequences are MNHEY and SVGAGI.

The chain employs TRBV7-9 and TRBJ2-3, with 11 bases matching TRBD2. V was pared by 5 bases and J by 3 bases, with 4 bases of the junction left unmatched. The germline gives CDR1 SEHNR, CDR2 FQNEAQ (reference sequence). The CDR3 is 15 residues long. CDR3 region: CASSRSGGATDTQYF. The CDR3 nucleotides are TGTGCCAGCAGCCGTAGCGGGGGGGCGACAGATACGCAGTATTTT.

The V and J genes are TRBV6-1 and TRBJ2-7, with TRBD1 as a possible D gene (6 bases). The CDR3 is made up of 12 amino acids. Trimming cost V 9 bases and J 1 base, with 10 bases left between them. Germline V gives CDR1 MNHNS, CDR2 SASEGT. CDR3 coding DNA: TGTGCCAGTCAGGGGCAATCCTACGAGCAGTACTTC. This gives the protein CASQGQSYEQYF.

This rearrangement joins TRBV6-1 to TRBJ2-2, with TRBD1 identical over 11 bases. Looked up from germline, CDR1 is MNHNS and CDR2 is SASEGT. J lost 4 bases, V lost 11 bases, and 6 bases had no gene match. CDR3 length equals 14 residues. The CDR3 spells CAERGQGVTGELFF. In DNA form, the CDR3 reads TGTGCCGAACGGGGACAGGGGGTCACCGGGGAGCTGTTTTTT.